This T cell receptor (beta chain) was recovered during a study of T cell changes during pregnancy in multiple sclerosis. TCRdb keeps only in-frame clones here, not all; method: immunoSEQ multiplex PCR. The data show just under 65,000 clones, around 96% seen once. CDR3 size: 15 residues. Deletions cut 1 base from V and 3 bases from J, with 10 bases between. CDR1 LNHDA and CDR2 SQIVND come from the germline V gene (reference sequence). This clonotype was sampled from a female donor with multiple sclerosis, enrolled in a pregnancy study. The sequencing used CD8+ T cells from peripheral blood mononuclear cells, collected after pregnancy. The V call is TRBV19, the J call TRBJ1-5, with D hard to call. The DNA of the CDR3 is TGTGCCAGTAGTATAGTTGGCAGTAACAATCAGCCCCAGCATTTT. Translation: CASSIVGSNNQPQHF.